Sequencing of this TCR beta chain was carried out in a study of shared clonotypes between healthy human individuals (TCRdb year 2020). Context from the whole study: The cohort comprised a couple of women and three men aged 18 to 49 years. To increase sequencing depth and limit assay-specific biases, different laboratories used diverse techniques to prepare libraries and sequence TCR repertoires. Each donor's leukapheresis produced roughly between roughly 0.9 and 8.9 billion PBMCs. To estimate repertoire size and how much clonotype sharing occurs between individuals, the study deeply sequenced the blood TCR repertoires of several healthy adults. For each donor, three plates each were used for CD4 naive and CD4 memory, two plates were used for CD8 naive, and one plate was used for CD8 memory.

Using the deep immunoSEQ assay, multiplex PCR amplified TCR CDR3 regions from genomic DNA. For each cell subset, the extracted genomic DNA was distributed evenly across all wells of several immunoSEQ 96-well plates, and each plate served as one replicate. For sorted subsets, 150 to 250 ng genomic DNA, equal to 25,000 to 35,000 T cell genomes, was loaded into each replicate PCR. The purified libraries were quantified using a Qubit 3.0 fluorometer, sized with a Bioanalyzer 2100, and then quantified again using the KAPA Library Quantification kit. Each immunoSEQ 96-well plate was sequenced on its own single-read 150-cycle Illumina NextSeq 550 flow cell. As for the authors' bioinformatics: Because the immunoSEQ output held only junctional sequences and lacked quality scores, the filtering could not match the filtering applied to full-length reads. To assign V/J genes and CDR3, sequences were annotated against IMGT germline references using PyIR, a Python wrapper for IgBLAST v1.9. Any read was removed if the V/J assignment was weak (E-value above 1e-6), the CDR3 was missing, or the read contained stop codons, out-of-frame junctions, or ambiguous translated residues. V3J clonotypes were defined by identical inferred V gene, J gene, and CDR3 amino acid sequence. Percentage overlap between repertoires was calculated by dividing the number of shared unique clonotypes by the size of the smaller repertoire. Richness of each repertoire was evaluated using RTK rarefaction, the Chao1 estimator, and Recon v2.1 estimates of unobserved clonotypes. For all TCRbeta clonotypes obtained by the gDNA method from a handful of donors, generation probabilities were computed with OLGA. Sourced from immuneACCESS, this table was stored by TCRdb with only in-frame sequences that have V and J called. A share of the clones is absent; for the studies checked, an unresolved V gene accounts for under half, and the remainder has no known explanation. The V and J calls and clone size are taken from that table; D and trimming were inferred from the DNA. Across this sample there are roughly 700,000 clones, with under 80% seen only once. Around 1.6% of the sample rests with the top ten.

Donors were healthy HIV-negative adults with no recently reported acute infections or vaccinations. Every donor was a Caucasian adult living in Nashville, Tennessee, USA. CD4+ T cells were enriched by magnetic negative selection, after which naive cells were positively selected on CD45RA and the negative fraction was taken as the memory subset. After blood collection by leukapheresis, PBMCs were isolated using Ficoll-Histopaque density gradient centrifugation and then cryopreserved in the vapor phase of liquid nitrogen. Analytical flow cytometry was used to check the purity and quantity of every magnetically sorted T cell population. From each sorted fraction, genomic DNA was isolated and quantified by UV absorbance on a Nanodrop 2000c. The germline V gene (reference sequence) sets CDR1 to GTSNPN and CDR2 to SVGIG. Including cysteine and phenylalanine, the CDR3 has 17 amino acids. CDR3 DNA only is kept here, 51 bases in frame from base 1. V is clipped by 0 bases and J by 0 bases, and the sequence between their germline boundaries is 12 bases long.

Of note for this clone: The antigen it recognizes is unknown. Base qualities are not recorded, but no much larger clone differs from it by a single base.

Results and caveats for the whole study, not just this receptor: Pairwise subsampling indicated that sequencing depth was expected to affect the degree of clonotype sharing among donors. Sampling was limited to blood, and TCR repertoires in tissue likely differ from TCR repertoires in blood. Estimated clonotype richness was generally larger for naive than for memory subsets. Rarefaction of sorted-subset datasets indicated incomplete sequencing despite the large sequencing depth. Compared with non-shared clonotypes, clonotypes shared by all four sorted-subset donors had higher generation probabilities. When a handful of donors were compared, the shared fraction of clonotypes was around 5% for naive CD4, less than 4% for naive CD8, about 2.5% for memory CD4, and roughly 0.4% for memory CD8. The genetic and exposure-history diversity represented was limited by the small number of donors.

The sequence was collected from a woman in her thirties in good health. The sample consisted of memory CD4+ T cells sorted from blood. Taken with the paper, the label for cell subset or site translates to: CD45RA-negative fraction. Here the chain combines TRBV30 and TRBJ2-6; 5 matching bases give a weak D call of TRBD2. The CDR3 region: CAWSVLRATSGANVLTF. DNA sequence: TGTGCCTGGAGTGTACTGAGGGCAACCTCTGGGGCCAACGTCCTGACTTTC.